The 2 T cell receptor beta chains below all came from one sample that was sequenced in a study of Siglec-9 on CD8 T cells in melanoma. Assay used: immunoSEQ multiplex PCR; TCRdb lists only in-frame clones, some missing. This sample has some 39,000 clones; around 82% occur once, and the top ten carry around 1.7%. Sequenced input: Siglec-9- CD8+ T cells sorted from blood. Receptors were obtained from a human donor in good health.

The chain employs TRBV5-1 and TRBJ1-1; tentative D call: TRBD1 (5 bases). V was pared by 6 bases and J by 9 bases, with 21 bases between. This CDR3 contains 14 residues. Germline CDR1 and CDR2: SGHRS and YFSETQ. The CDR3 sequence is CASTPTGREEKAFF. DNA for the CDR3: TGCGCCAGCACACCCACGGGCAGGGAGGAAAAAGCTTTCTTT.

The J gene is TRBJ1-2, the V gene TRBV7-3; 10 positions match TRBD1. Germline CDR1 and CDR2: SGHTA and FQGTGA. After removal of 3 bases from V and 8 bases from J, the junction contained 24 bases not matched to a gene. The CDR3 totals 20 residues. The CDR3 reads CASSFAIKTDRGSGIGGYTF. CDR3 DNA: TGTGCCAGCAGCTTTGCAATTAAAACGGACAGGGGGTCGGGCATCGGAGGCTACACCTTC.